Below, 4 T cell receptor beta chains from the same sample are listed, as sequenced in a study of CD8+ T cells in alopecia areata. Reverse transcribed after extraction, RNA yielded cDNA as the sequencing template. Sequencing used immunoSEQ multiplex PCR; TCRdb keeps in-frame clones, though not all of them. The profile shows over 150,000 clones, roughly 60% of them singletons. Sequenced here: CD4+ T cells sorted from blood, sampled at week 0. These receptors were obtained from a human donor with alopecia areata.

This sequence joins TRBV30 and TRBJ1-1; D remains ambiguous. Germline assignment: CDR1 GTSNPN and CDR2 SVGIG (reference sequence). This CDR3 has 16 residues. V was shortened by 0 bases and J by 1 base, with 15 bases between the two germline ends. The CDR3 sequence: CAWSVLKGRANTEAFF. In DNA form, the CDR3 reads TGTGCCTGGAGTGTACTAAAGGGCCGAGCGAACACTGAAGCTTTCTTT.

The chain carries TRBV2 and TRBJ1-1; possible D gene TRBD1, 5 bases. V lost 4 bases to trimming and J lost 7 bases, with 10 bases between them. This CDR3 is 12 amino acids long. The germline V gene has CDR1 SNHLY and CDR2 FYNNEI. The CDR3 DNA is TGTGCCAGCAGTGGAGGGGCCGGTGAAGCTTTCTTT. The encoded protein is CASSGGAGEAFF.

The chain is built from TRBV7-2 and TRBJ1-2, with D perhaps matching TRBD1 (6 bases). Germline CDR1 is SGHTA and CDR2 is FQGNSA. V dropped 6 bases and J dropped 6 bases, with 11 bases sitting between them. The CDR3 loop spans 12 amino acids. The CDR3 DNA follows: TGTGCCAGCAGTTTCGACAGGAATGGCTACACCTTC. Translation gives CASSFDRNGYTF.

The chain recombines TRBV13 with TRBJ2-2, with D possibly being TRBD2 (5 bases). This CDR3 region has 16 residues. Germline CDR1 and CDR2: PRHDT and FYEKMQ (reference sequence). Trimming shortened V by 7 bases and J by 6 bases, and 21 bases separated the two germline ends. The CDR3 DNA follows: TGTGCCAGCACAGTAGGCCTAGCTCATCTGGCCGGGGAGCTGTTTTTT. This gives the protein CASTVGLAHLAGELFF. Based on the CDR3 plus reference TRBV13 and TRBJ2-2, the full variable domain is AAGVIQSPRHLIKEKRETATLKCYPIPRHDTVYWYQQGPGQDPQFLISFYEKMQSDKGSIPDRFSAQQFSDYHSELNMSSLELGDSALYFCASTVGLAHLAGELFFGEGSRLTVL.